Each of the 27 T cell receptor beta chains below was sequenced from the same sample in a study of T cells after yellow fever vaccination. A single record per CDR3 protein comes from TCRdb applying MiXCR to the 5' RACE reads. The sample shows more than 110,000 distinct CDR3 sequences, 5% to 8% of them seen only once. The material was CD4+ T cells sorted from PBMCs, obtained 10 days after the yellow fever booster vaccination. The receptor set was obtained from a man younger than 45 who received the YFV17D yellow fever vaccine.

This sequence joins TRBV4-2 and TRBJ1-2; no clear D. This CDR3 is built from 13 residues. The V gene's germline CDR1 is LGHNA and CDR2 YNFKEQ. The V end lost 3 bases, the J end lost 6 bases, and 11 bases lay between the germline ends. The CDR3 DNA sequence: TGTGCCAGCAGCCAGGCGTCGCAGGATGGCTACACCTTC. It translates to CASSQASQDGYTF.

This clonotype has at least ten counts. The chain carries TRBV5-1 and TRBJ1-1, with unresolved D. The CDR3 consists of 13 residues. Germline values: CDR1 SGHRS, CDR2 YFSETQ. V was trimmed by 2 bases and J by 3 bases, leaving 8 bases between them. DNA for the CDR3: TGCGCCAGCAGCTTTGACACGGACACTGAAGCTTTCTTT. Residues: CASSFDTDTEAFF. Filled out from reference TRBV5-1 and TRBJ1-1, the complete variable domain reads KAGVTQTPRYLIKTRGQQVTLSCSPISGHRSVSWYQQTPGQGLQFLFEYFSETQRNKGNFPGRFSGRQFSNSRSEMNVSTLELGDSALYLCASSFDTDTEAFFGQGTRLTVV.

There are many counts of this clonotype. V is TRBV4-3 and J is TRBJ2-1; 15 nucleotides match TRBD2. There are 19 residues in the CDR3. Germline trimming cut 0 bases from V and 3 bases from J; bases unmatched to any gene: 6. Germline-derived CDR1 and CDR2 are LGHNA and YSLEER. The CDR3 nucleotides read TGCGCCAGCAGCCAAGATGGACTAGCGGGAGGGCCTATCTACAATGAGCAGTTCTTC. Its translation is CASSQDGLAGGPIYNEQFF.

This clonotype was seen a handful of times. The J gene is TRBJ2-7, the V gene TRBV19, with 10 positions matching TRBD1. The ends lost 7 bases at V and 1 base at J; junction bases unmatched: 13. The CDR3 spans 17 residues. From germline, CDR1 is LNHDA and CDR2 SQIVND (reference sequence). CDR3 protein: CASTIRYGTGVSYEQYF. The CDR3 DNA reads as TGTGCCAGTACTATTAGATACGGGACAGGGGTTTCCTACGAGCAGTACTTC.

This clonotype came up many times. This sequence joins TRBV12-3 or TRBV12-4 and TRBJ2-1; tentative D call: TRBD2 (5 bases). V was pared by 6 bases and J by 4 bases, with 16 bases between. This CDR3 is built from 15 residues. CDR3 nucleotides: TGTGCCAGCAGCCCAAGAGGGTATTCTTACAATGAGCAGTTCTTC. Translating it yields CASSPRGYSYNEQFF.

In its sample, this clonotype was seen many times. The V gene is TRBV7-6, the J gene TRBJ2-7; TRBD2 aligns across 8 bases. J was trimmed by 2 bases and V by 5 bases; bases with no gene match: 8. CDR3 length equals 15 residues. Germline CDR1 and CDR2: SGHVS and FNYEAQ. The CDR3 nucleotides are TGTGCCAGCAGCCCCAAGGGCGGGAGGACCTACGAGCAGTACTTC. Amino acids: CASSPKGGRTYEQYF.

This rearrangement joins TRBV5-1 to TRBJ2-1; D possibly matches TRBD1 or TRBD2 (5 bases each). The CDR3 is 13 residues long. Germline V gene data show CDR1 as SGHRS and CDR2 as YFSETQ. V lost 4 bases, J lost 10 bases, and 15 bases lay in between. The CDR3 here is CASSPLRGVEQFF. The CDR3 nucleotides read TGCGCCAGCAGCCCCCTGAGGGGAGTGGAGCAGTTCTTC.

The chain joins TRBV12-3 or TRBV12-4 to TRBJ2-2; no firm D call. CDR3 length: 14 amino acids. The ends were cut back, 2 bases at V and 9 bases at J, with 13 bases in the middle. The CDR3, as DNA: TGTGCCAGCAGTTTAATATGGACCCCGAGGGAGCTGTTTTTT. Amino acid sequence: CASSLIWTPRELFF.

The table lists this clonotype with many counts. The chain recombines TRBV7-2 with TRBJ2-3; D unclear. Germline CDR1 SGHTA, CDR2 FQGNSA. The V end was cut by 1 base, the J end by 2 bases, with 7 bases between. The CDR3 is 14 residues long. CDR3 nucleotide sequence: TGTGCCAGCAGCTTAGTAACCCCCACAGATACGCAGTATTTT. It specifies CASSLVTPTDTQYF.

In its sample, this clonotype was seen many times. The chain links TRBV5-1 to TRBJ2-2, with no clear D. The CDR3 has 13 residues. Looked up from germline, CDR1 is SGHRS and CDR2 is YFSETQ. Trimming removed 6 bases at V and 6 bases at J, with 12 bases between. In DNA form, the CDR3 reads TGCGCCAGCAAACCGGTGGGCTCCGGGGAGCTGTTTTTT. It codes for CASKPVGSGELFF.

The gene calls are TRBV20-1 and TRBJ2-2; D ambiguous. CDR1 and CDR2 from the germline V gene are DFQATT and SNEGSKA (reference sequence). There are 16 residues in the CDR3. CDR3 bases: TGCTGCGCTAGAGATCCATCGTCAGGGAACACCGGGGAGCTGTTTTTT. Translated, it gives CCARDPSSGNTGELFF.

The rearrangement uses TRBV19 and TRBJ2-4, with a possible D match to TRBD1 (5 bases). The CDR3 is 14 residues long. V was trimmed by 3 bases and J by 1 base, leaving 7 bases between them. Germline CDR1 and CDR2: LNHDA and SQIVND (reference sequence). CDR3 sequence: CASSMDIAKNIQYF. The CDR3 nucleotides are TGTGCCAGTAGTATGGACATTGCCAAAAACATTCAGTACTTC.

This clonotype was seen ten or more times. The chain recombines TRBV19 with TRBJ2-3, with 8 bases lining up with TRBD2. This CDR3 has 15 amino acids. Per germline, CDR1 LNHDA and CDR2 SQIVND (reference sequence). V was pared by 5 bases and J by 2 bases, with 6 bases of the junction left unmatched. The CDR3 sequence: CASSARGRPTDTQYF. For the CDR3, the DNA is TGTGCCAGTAGTGCCCGCGGGAGGCCCACAGATACGCAGTATTTT.

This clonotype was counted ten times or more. The CDR3 DNA follows: TGTGCCAGCAGTGGTAGAAACACTCCCCAGCATTTT. Its protein is CASSGRNTPQHF. The rearrangement links TRBV6-1 to TRBJ1-5; D not resolved. Germline V gene lookup returns CDR1 MNHNS and CDR2 SASEGT. This CDR3 is built from 12 residues. The germline V and J ends were trimmed by 4 bases and 10 bases, with 11 bases remaining between them.

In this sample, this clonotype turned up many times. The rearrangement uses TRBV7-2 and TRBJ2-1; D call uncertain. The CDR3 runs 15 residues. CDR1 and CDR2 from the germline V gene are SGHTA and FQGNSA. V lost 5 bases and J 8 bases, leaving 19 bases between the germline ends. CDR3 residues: CASSPATPGVDEQFF. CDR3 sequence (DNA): TGTGCCAGCAGCCCCGCCACCCCAGGCGTCGATGAGCAGTTCTTC.

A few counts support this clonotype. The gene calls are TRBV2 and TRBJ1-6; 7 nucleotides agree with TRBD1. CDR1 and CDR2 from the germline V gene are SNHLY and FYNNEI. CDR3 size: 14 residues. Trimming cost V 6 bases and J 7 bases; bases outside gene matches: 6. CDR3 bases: TGTGCCAGCAGAAAGGGGGCCGGAAATTCACCCCTCCACTTT. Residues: CASRKGAGNSPLHF.

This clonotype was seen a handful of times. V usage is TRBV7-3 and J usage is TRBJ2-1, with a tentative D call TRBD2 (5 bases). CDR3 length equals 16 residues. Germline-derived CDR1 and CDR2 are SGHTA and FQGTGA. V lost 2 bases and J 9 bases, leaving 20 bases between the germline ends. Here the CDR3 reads CASSLVGGDPSVEQFF. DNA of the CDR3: TGTGCCAGCAGCTTAGTTGGAGGAGATCCCTCAGTTGAGCAGTTCTTC.

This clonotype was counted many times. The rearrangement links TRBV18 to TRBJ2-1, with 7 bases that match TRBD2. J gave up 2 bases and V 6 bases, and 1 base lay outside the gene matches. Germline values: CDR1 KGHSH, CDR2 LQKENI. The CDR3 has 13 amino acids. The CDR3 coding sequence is TGTGCCAGCTCCGGACTAGCCTACAATGAGCAGTTCTTC. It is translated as CASSGLAYNEQFF.

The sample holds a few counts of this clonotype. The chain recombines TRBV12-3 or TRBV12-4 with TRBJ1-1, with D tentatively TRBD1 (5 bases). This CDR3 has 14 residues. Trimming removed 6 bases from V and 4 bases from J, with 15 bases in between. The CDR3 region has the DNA TGTGCCAGCAGGTGGGACCAATCGAGCACTGAAGCTTTCTTT. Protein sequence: CASRWDQSSTEAFF.

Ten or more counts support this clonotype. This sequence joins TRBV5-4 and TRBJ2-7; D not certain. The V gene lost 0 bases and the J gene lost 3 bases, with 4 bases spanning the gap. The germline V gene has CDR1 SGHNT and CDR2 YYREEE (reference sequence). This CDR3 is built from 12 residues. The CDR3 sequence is CASSLDGYEQYF. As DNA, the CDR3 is TGTGCCAGCAGCTTGGACGGCTACGAGCAGTACTTC.

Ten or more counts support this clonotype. CDR3 region: CASSYPGGALEQFF. CDR3 coding DNA: TGTGCCAGCAGTTACCCAGGTGGAGCCCTCGAGCAGTTCTTC. This chain links TRBV6-2 or TRBV6-3 with TRBJ2-1; D is unresolved. The CDR3 contains 14 residues. The V gene lost 2 bases and the J gene lost 10 bases, with 15 bases spanning the gap. The germline V gene encodes CDR1 MNHEY and CDR2 SVGEGT.

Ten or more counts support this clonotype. The CDR3 reads CASSRGGANTGELFF. CDR3 in DNA: TGTGCCAGCAGCCGAGGGGGCGCGAACACCGGGGAGCTGTTTTTT. The chain joins TRBV7-2 to TRBJ2-2, with 7 positions matching TRBD1. The trim removed 5 bases at V and 0 bases at J, leaving 3 bases unmatched. Germline CDR1 reads SGHTA; CDR2 reads FQGNSA. The CDR3 covers 15 residues.

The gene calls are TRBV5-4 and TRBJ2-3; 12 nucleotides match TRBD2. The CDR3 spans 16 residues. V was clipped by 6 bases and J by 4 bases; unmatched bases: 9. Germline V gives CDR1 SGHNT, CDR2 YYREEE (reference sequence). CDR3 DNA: TGTGCCAGCAACATGGGACTAGCGGGTCCGGCAGATACGCAGTATTTT. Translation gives CASNMGLAGPADTQYF.

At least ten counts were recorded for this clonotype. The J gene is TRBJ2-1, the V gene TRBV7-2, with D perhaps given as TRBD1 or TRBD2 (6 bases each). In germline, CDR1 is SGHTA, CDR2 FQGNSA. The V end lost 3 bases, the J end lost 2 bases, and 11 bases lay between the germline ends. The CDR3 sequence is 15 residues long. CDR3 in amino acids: CASSFGGTPYNEQFF. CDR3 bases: TGTGCCAGCAGCTTCGGGGGCACCCCCTACAATGAGCAGTTCTTC.

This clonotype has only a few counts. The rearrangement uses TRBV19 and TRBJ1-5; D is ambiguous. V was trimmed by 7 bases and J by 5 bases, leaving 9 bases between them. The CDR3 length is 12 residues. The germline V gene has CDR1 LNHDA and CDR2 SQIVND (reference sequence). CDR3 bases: TGTGCCAGTAATATTGTGGATCAGCCCCAGCATTTT. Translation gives CASNIVDQPQHF.

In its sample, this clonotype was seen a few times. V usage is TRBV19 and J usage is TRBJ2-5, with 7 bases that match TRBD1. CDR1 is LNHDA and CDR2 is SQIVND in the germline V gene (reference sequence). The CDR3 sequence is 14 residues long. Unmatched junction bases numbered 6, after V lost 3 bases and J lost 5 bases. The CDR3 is CASSMTGSGETQYF. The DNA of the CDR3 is TGTGCCAGTAGTATGACAGGGTCTGGCGAGACCCAGTACTTC.

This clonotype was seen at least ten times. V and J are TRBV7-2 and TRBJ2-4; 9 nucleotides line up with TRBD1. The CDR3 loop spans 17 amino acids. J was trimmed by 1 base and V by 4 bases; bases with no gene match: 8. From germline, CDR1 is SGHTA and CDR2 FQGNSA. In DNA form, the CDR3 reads TGTGCCAGCAGCTGGCGGACAGGGGCAGGGGCCAAAAACATTCAGTACTTC. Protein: CASSWRTGAGAKNIQYF.